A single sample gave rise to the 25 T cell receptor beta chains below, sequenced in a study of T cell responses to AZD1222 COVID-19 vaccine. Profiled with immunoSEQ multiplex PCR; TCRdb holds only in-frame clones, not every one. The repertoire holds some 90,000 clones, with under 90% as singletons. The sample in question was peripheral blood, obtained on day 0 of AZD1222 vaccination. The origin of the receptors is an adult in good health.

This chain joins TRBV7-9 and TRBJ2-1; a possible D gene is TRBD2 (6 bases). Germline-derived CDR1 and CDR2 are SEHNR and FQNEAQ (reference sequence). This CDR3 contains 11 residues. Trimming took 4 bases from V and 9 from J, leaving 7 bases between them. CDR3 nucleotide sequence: TGTGCCAGCAGCTCGGGAGTTGAGCAGTTCTTC. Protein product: CASSSGVEQFF.

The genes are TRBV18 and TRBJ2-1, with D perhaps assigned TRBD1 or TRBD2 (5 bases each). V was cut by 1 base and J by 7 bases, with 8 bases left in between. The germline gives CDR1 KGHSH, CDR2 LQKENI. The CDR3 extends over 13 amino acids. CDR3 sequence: CASSPQRGNEQFF. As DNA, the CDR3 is TGTGCCAGCTCACCACAGAGGGGAAATGAGCAGTTCTTC.

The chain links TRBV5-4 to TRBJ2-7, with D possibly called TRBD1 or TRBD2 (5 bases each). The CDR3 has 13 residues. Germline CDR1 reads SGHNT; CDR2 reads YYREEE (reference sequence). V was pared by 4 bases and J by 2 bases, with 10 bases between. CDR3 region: CASSGDPTYEQYF. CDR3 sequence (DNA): TGTGCCAGCAGCGGGGACCCCACCTACGAGCAGTACTTC.

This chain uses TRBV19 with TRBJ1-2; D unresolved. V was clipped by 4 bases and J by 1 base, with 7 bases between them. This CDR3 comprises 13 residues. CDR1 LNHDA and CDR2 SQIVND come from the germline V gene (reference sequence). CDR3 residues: CASSSQINYGYTF. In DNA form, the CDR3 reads TGTGCCAGTAGTAGTCAGATTAACTATGGCTACACCTTC.

The CDR3 sequence is CASTPGQGVRGPYARRETGELFF. In DNA, the CDR3 is TGCGCCAGCACCCCGGGACAGGGAGTTAGAGGTCCGTACGCCCGACGTGAGACCGGGGAGCTGTTTTTT. The chain employs TRBV23-1 and TRBJ2-2; TRBD1 matches at 9 bases. TRBV23-1 is marked as an open reading frame, function uncertain. CDR3 length equals 23 residues. V lost 7 bases and J lost 5; bases outside the gene matches: 32.

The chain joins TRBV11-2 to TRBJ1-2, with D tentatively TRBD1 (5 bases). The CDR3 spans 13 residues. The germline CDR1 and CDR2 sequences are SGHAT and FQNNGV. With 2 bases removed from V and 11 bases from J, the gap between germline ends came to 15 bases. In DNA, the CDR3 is TGTGCCAGCAGCTTAATCGACAGCCTTTGGTACACCTTC. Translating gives CASSLIDSLWYTF.

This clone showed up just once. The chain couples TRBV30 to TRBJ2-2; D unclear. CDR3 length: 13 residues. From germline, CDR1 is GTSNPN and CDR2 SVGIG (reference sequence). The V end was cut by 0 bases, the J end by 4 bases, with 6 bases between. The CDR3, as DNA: TGTGCCTGGAGTGTATATGGCACCGGGGAGCTGTTTTTT. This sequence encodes CAWSVYGTGELFF. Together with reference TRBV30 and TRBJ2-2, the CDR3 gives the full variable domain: SQTIHQWPATLVQPVGSPLSLECTVEGTSNPNLYWYRQAAGRGLQLLFYSVGIGQISSEVPQNLSASRPQDRQFILSSKKLLLSDSGFYLCAWSVYGTGELFFGEGSRLTVL.

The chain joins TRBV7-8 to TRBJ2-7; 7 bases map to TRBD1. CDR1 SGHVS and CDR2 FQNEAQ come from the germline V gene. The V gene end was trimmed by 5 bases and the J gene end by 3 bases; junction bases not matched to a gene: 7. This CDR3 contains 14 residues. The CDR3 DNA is TGTGCCAGCAGCCCGCCGGGACAGAGCTACGAGCAGTACTTC. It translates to CASSPPGQSYEQYF.

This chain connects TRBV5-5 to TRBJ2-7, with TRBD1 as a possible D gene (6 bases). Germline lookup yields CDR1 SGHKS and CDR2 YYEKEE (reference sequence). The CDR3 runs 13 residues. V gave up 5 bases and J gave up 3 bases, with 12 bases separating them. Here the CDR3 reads CASRNEQGYEQYF. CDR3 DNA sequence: TGTGCCAGCAGAAACGAACAGGGCTACGAGCAGTACTTC.

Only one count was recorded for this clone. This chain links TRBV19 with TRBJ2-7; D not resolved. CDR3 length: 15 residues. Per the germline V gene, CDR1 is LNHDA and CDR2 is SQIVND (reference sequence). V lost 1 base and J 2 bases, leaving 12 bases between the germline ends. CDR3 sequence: CASSIAGKRAYEQYF. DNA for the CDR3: TGTGCCAGTAGTATAGCGGGTAAACGGGCCTACGAGCAGTACTTC.

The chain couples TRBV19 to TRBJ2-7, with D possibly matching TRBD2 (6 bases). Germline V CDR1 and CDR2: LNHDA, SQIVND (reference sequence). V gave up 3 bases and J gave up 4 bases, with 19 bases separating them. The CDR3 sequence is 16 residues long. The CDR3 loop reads CASSMVSGTYKYEQYF. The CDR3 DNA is TGTGCCAGTAGTATGGTCTCCGGGACTTACAAGTACGAGCAGTACTTC.

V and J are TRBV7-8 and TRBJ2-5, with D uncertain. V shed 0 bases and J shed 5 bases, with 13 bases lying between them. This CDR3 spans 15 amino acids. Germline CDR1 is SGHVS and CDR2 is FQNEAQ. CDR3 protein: CASSLAGLVGETQYF. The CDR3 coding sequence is TGTGCCAGCAGCTTAGCTGGCCTAGTAGGGGAGACCCAGTACTTC.

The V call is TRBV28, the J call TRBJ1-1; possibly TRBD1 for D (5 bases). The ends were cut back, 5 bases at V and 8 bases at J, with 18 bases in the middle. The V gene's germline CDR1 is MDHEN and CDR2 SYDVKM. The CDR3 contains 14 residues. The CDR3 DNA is TGTGCCAGCAGTACCCGGACATCTCGGATCGAAGCTTTCTTT. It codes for CASSTRTSRIEAFF.

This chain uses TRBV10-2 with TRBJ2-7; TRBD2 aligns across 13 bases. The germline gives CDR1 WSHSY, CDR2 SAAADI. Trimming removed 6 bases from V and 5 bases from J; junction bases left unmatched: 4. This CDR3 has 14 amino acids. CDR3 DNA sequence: TGCGCCAGCAGCGGGACTAGCGGGAACAACGAGCAGTACTTC. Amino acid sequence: CASSGTSGNNEQYF.

The CDR3 nucleotides are TGTGCCAGCAGTTACTCGATGAATCCAGGGCGCTATGGCTACACCTTC. It encodes CASSYSMNPGRYGYTF. This sequence joins TRBV6-2 or TRBV6-3 and TRBJ1-2; perhaps TRBD1 as D (5 bases). The length of the CDR3 is 16 residues. CDR1 MNHEY and CDR2 SVGEGT come from the germline V gene. V lost 0 bases to trimming and J lost 4 bases, with 15 bases between them.

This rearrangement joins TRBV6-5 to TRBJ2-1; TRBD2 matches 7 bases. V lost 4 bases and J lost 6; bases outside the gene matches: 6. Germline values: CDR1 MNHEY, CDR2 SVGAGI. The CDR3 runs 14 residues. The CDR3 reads CASSLREYGNEQFF. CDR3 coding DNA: TGTGCCAGCAGTTTGCGGGAGTATGGCAATGAGCAGTTCTTC.

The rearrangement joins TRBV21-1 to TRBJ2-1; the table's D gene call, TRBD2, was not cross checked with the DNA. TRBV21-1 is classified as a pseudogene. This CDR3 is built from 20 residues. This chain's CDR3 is CASSLPIAGLPSSSYNEQFF. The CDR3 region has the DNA TGTGCCAGCAGCCTTCCGATTGCGGGACTTCCCTCGAGCTCCTACAATGAGCAGTTCTTC.

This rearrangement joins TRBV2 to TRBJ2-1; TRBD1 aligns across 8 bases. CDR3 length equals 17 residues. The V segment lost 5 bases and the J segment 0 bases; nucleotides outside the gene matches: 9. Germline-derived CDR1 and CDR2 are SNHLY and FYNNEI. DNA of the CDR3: TGTGCCAGCAGTTTAGAACAGGGGGGATACTCCTACAATGAGCAGTTCTTC. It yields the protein CASSLEQGGYSYNEQFF.

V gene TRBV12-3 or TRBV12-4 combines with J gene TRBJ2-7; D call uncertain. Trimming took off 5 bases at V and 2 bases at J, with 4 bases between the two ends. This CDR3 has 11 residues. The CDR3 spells CASSVTYEQYF. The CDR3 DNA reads TGTGCCAGCAGTGTAACCTACGAGCAGTACTTC.

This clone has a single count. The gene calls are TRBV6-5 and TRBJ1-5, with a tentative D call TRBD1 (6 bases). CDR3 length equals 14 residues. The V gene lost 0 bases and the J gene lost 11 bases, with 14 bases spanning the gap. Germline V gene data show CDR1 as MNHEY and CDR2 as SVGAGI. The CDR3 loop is CASSYSNTGQAQHF. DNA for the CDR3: TGTGCCAGCAGTTACTCGAATACAGGGCAGGCCCAGCATTTT.

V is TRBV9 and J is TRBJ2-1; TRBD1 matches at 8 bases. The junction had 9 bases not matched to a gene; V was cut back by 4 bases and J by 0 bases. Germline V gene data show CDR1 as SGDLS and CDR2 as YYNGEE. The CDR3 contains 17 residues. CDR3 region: CASSPRQGSSSYNEQFF. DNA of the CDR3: TGTGCCAGCAGCCCCCGACAGGGGTCGAGCTCCTACAATGAGCAGTTCTTC.

CDR3 region: CASSLRGLSSGNTIYF. The CDR3 nucleotides are TGTGCCAGCAGTTTGAGGGGACTGAGCTCTGGAAACACCATATATTTT. The J gene is TRBJ1-3, the V gene TRBV5-6, with a tentative D call TRBD1 (5 bases). Trimming pared 5 bases from V and 0 bases from J, leaving 15 bases between. CDR1 and CDR2 from the germline V gene are SGHDT and YYEEEE. This CDR3 has 16 residues.

CDR3 sequence (DNA): TGCGCCAGCAGCTCAGAACAGGGAGCCTACGAGCAGTACTTC. Translating it yields CASSSEQGAYEQYF. J is TRBJ2-7 and V is TRBV5-1, with D possibly matching TRBD1 (6 bases). The germline CDR1 and CDR2 sequences are SGHRS and YFSETQ. This CDR3 region has 14 residues. V was cut by 3 bases and J by 2 bases, with 12 bases left in between.

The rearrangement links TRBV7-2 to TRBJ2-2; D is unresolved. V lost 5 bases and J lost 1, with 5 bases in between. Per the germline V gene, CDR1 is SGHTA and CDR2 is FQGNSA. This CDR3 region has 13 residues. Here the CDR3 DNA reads TGTGCCAGCAGCAGCAAGAACACCGGGGAGCTGTTTTTT. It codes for CASSSKNTGELFF.

As DNA, the CDR3 is TGTGCCAGCAGTTTAACGCAAAATGGCTACACCTTC. Its translation is CASSLTQNGYTF. The genes are TRBV12-3 or TRBV12-4 and TRBJ1-2, with no clear D. CDR3 size: 12 residues. V lost 2 bases, J lost 6 bases, and 7 bases lay in between.